This TCR beta chain is drawn from a study of technical replicates of blood from a handful of donors. The CDR3 sequence is 14 residues long. V was clipped by 5 bases and J by 9 bases; unmatched bases: 9. CDR1 and CDR2 from the germline V gene are SEHNR and FQNEAQ (reference sequence). Clones were sequenced by immunoSEQ multiplex PCR, and TCRdb holds only the in-frame ones, with some missing. This sample has about 76,000 clones, with nearly 98% found just once. The rearrangement uses TRBV7-9 and TRBJ2-1; 8 nucleotides line up with TRBD2. Sequenced input: T cells isolated from PBMCs. This clonotype was sampled from a human donor in good health. The CDR3 sequence: CASSPWTSPTEQFF. CDR3 DNA: TGTGCCAGCAGCCCGTGGACTAGCCCCACTGAGCAGTTCTTC.